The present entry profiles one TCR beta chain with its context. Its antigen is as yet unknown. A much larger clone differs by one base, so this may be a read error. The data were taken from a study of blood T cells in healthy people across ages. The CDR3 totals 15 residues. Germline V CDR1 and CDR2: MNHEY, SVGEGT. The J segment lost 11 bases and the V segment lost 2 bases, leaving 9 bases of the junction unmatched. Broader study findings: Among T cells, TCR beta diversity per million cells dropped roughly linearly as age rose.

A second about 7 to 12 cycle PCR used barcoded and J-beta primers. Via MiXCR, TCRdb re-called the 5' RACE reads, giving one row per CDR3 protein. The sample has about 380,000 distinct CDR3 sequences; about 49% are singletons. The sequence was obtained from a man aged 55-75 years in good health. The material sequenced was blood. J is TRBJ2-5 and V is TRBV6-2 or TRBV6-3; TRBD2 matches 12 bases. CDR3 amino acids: CASSYEGLAGNEQYF. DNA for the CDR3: TGTGCCAGCAGTTACGAAGGACTAGCGGGAAATGAGCAGTACTTC.